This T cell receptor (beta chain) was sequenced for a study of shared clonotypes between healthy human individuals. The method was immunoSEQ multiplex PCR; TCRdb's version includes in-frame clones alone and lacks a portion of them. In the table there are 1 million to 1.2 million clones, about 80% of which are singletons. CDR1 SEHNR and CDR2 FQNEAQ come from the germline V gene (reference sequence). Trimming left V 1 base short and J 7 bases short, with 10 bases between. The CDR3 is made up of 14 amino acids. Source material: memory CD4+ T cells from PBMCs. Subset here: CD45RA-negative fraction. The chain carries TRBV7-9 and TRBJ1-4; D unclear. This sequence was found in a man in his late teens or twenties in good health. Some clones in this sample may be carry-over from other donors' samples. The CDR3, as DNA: TGTGCCAGCAGCTTAGGAGGGTTCGGTGAAAAACTGTTTTTT. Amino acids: CASSLGGFGEKLFF.